This T cell receptor (beta chain) originates from a study of T cells in Graves' hyperthyroidism and ophthalmopathy. The CDR3 runs to 16 residues. V was clipped by 3 bases and J by 3 bases; unmatched bases: 8. Looked up from germline, CDR1 is LGHDT and CDR2 is YNNKEL (reference sequence). Amplified TCR beta CDR3 regions came from RNA transcripts. TCR CDR3 underwent first-round RT-PCR with the HTBI primer set. Each CDR3 protein is one row after TCRdb ran MiXCR on the multiplex PCR reads. The sample holds about 200,000 distinct CDR3 sequences, about a sixth seen once. The sample holds a few counts of this clonotype.

Material: blood. The rearrangement uses TRBV3-1 and TRBJ2-1, with 7 bases fitting TRBD2. The origin of this receptor is a man aged 35 to 55 with Graves' hyperthyroidism. The CDR3, as DNA: TGTGCCAGCAGCCAGTTCGTGGGGGGGGTCTACAATGAGCAGTTCTTC. This gives the protein CASSQFVGGVYNEQFF.